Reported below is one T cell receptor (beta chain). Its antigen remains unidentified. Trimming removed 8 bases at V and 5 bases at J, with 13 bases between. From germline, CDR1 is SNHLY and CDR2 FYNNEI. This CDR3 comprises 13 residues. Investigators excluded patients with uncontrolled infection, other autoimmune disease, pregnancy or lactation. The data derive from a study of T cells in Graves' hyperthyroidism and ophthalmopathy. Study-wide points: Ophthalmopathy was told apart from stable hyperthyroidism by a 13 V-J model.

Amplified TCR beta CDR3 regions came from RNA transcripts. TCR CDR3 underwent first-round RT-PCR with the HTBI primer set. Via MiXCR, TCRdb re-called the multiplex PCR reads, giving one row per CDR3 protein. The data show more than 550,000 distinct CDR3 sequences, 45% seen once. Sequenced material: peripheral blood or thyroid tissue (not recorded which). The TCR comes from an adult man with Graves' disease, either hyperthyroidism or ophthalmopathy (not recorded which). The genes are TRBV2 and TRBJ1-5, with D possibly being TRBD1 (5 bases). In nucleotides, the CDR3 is TGTGCCAGCCAGAGGCAGGGAGATCAGCCCCAGCATTTT. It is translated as CASQRQGDQPQHF.